This T cell receptor (beta chain) was documented in a study of OX40 agonist ivuxolimab in advanced cancers. The CDR3 runs 14 residues. CDR1 is KGHSH, CDR2 LQKENI, per germline. With 2 bases clipped from V and 5 bases from J, the junction kept 2 bases outside the gene matches. TCRdb's copy holds only in-frame clones and misses some; the assay was immunoSEQ multiplex PCR. The table has 82,000 or so clones, approximately 92% seen once; the top ten hold 0.6% to 0.7%. The material was CD4+ or CD8+ T cells sorted from blood, obtained in a trial of the OX40 agonist ivuxolimab. The rearrangement links TRBV18 to TRBJ1-5; TRBD1 aligns across 8 bases. This receptor was identified in an adult with an advanced solid tumor such as melanoma, head and neck, liver or kidney cancer. CDR3 in DNA: TGTGCCAGCTCACCAACAGGGGGGGATCAGCCCCAGCATTTT. This sequence encodes CASSPTGGDQPQHF.